Described below is a single T cell receptor (beta chain) sequence and its context. The V gene's germline CDR1 is LNHNV and CDR2 YYDKDF (reference sequence). Trimming pared 6 bases from V and 0 bases from J, leaving 16 bases between. There are 16 residues in the CDR3. The data derive from a study of T-cell reconstitution after alpha-beta-depleted transplantation in children. Unique molecular identifiers were built into the TCRbeta library. TCRdb redid the calling of the PCR reads with MiXCR, one entry per CDR3 protein. The sample has 600,000 to 700,000 distinct CDR3 sequences, 16% seen once; the top ten hold approximately 1%.

The sequenced sample was PBMCs from the stem cell graft donor, obtained from the stem cell graft. The source is a human donor who donated a stem cell graft to a child with acute myeloid leukemia. The chain carries TRBV15 and TRBJ2-3; no definite D call. DNA for the CDR3: TGTGCCACCAGTCCCGGCGGAAGTTCTAGCACAGATACGCAGTATTTT. The encoded protein is CATSPGGSSSTDTQYF.